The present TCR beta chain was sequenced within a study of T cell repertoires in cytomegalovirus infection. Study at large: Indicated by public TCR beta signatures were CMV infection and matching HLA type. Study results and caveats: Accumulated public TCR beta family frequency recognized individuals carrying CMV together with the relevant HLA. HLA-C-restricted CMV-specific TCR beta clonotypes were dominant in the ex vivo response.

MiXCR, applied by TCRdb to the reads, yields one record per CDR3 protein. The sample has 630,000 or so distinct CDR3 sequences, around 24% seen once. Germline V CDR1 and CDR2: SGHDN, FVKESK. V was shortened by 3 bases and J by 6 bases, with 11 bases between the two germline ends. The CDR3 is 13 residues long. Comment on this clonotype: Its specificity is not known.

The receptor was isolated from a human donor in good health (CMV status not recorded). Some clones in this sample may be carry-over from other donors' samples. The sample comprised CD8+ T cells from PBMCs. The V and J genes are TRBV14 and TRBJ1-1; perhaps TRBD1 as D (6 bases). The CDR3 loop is CASSQLKGAEAFF. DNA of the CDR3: TGTGCCAGCAGCCAGCTGAAGGGGGCTGAAGCTTTCTTT.